This T cell receptor beta chain comes out of a study of blood T cells in healthy people across ages. CDR3 length: 17 amino acids. Trimming shortened V by 6 bases and J by 3 bases, and 21 bases separated the two germline ends. Germline CDR1 is MNHEY and CDR2 is SMNVEV (reference sequence). Study-wide findings and caveats: Age brought a roughly linear fall in TCR beta diversity measured per million T cells.

The second PCR ran roughly 7 to 12 cycles with a sample-barcoded 5' primer and J-beta primers. TCRdb passed the 5' RACE reads through MiXCR, listing each CDR3 protein once. The sample yields around 940,000 distinct CDR3 sequences, approximately 50% seen once. With regard to this clonotype: The antigen is not known.

Russia was home to the donors, healthy Caucasian individuals aged roughly 6 to 90. The sequence came from a woman aged 55-70 years in good health. The gene calls are TRBV27 and TRBJ2-1; a possible D gene is TRBD2 (5 bases). The sequenced material came from blood. CDR3 loop: CASSPGSSGDYYNEQFF. CDR3 in DNA: TGTGCCAGCAGCCCTGGATCCAGCGGAGACTACTACAATGAGCAGTTCTTC.